This is a list of T cell receptor beta chains from one sample in a study of T cell changes during pregnancy in multiple sclerosis. Clones were sequenced by immunoSEQ multiplex PCR, and TCRdb holds only the in-frame ones, with some missing. The sample lists fewer than 140,000 clones, under 95% occurring once. The sequencing used peripheral blood, collected after pregnancy. These receptors all stem from a female donor with multiple sclerosis, enrolled in a pregnancy study. The CDR3 runs from the conserved cysteine through the conserved F or W. The D gene is left open where the match is weak. Expanded clones are given a class, and other clones once, few, many or no size at all.

>TRBV2|TRBJ1-2|-|-
TGTGCCAGTGTAATCGGGGTTAGATCGAGCGGCTACACCTTC
CASVIGVRSSGYTF
>TRBV5-4|TRBJ2-2|TRBD2|-
TGTGCCAGCAGTGATAGGACTAGCGGAGCGGTGGGGGAGCTGTTTTTT
CASSDRTSGAVGELFF
>TRBV28|TRBJ1-2|-|-
TGTGCCAGCAGTTTACCCCCAGGGCTTAACTATGGCTACACCTTC
CASSLPPGLNYGYTF
>TRBV5-1|TRBJ2-7|-|once
TGCGCCAGCAGCTTTCCGACTGATTCCTACGAGCAGTACTTC
CASSFPTDSYEQYF
>TRBV28|TRBJ1-1|-|-
TGTGCCAGCGGAATCGGGGGGCGGGGTTCGGGCACTGAAGCTTTCTTT
CASGIGGRGSGTEAFF
>TRBV5-1|TRBJ1-5|-|-
TGCGCCAGCAGCCCCGGGAGTAGCAATCAGCCCCAGCATTTT
CASSPGSSNQPQHF
>TRBV28|TRBJ2-2|TRBD1|-
TGTGCCAGCAGTTTATTAGACAGGGGCACCGGGGAGCTGTTTTTT
CASSLLDRGTGELFF
>TRBV5-1|TRBJ2-7|TRBD2|-
TGCGCCAGCAGCTTGGGTTTAGCGGGAGAGCCCTACGAGCAGTACTTC
CASSLGLAGEPYEQYF
>TRBV5-6|TRBJ2-7|TRBD2|-
TGTGCCAGCTCTTGGACTAGCGGAACCTACGAGCAGTACTTC
CASSWTSGTYEQYF
>TRBV11-2|TRBJ2-7|TRBD2|-
TGTGCCAGCAGCTTGGGCGGGGGGAACGAGCAGTACTTC
CASSLGGGNEQYF
>TRBV7-3|TRBJ1-1|TRBD1|-
TGTGCCAGCAGCTTGACAGGGGGCAACACTGAAGCTTTCTTT
CASSLTGGNTEAFF
>TRBV18|TRBJ2-2|TRBD1|-
TGTGCCAGCTCACCCAGCTACGACAGGGCCGGGGAGCTGTTTTTT
CASSPSYDRAGELFF
>TRBV7-8|TRBJ2-7|TRBD2|-
TGTGCCAGCAGCTTCCGGGGGGACGAGCAGTACTTC
CASSFRGDEQYF
>TRBV6-5|TRBJ1-2|-|few
TGTGCCAGCAGTCCCGATCTAAACTATGGCTACACCTTC
CASSPDLNYGYTF
>TRBV9|TRBJ1-5|-|-
TGTGCCAGCAGCGTAGAAGGGGCTCAGAACCAGCCCCAGCATTTT
CASSVEGAQNQPQHF
>TRBV18|TRBJ1-1|-|-
TGTGCCAGCTCACTAACAGGGCAGACTGAAGCTTTCTTT
CASSLTGQTEAFF
>TRBV27|TRBJ2-7|-|once
TGTGCCAGCAGTTTAGCGGGTCTACTCTCCTACGAGCAGTACTTC
CASSLAGLLSYEQYF
>TRBV19|TRBJ2-1|-|-
TGTGCCAGTAGGGGCAGGGGTTACAATGAGCAGTTCTTC
CASRGRGYNEQFF